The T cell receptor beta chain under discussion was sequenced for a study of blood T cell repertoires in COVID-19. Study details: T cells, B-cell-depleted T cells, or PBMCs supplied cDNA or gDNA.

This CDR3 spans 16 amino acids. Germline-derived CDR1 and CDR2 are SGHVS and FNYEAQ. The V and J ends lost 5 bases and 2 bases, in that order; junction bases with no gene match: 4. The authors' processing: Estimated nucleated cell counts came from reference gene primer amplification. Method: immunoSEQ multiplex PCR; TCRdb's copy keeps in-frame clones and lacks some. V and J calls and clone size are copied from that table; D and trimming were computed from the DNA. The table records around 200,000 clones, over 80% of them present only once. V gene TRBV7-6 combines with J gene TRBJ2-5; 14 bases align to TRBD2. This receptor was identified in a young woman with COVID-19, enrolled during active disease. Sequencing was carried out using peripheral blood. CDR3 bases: TGTGCCAGCAGCCTGAGACTAGCGGGGGGGCAAGAGACCCAGTACTTC. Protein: CASSLRLAGGQETQYF.